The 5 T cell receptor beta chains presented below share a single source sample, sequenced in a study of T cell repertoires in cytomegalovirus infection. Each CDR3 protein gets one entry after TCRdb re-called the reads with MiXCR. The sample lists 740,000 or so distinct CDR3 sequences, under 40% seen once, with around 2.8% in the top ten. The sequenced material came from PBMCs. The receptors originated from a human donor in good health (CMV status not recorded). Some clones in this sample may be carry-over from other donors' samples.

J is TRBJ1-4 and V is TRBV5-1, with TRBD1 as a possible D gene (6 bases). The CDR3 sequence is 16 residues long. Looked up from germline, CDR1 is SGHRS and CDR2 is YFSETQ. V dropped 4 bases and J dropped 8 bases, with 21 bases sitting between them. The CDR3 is CASSVYRDRGAEKLFF. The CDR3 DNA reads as TGCGCCAGCAGCGTCTACAGGGACCGGGGGGCGGAAAAACTGTTTTTT.

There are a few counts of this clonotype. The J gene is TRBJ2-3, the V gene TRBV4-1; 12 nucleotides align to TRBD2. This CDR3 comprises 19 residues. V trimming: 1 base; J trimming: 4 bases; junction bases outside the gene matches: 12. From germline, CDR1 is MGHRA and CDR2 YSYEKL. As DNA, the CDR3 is TGCGCCAGCAGCCAAGGACTAGCGGGGGCCCCGGGAGGGGCAGATACGCAGTATTTT. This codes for CASSQGLAGAPGGADTQYF.

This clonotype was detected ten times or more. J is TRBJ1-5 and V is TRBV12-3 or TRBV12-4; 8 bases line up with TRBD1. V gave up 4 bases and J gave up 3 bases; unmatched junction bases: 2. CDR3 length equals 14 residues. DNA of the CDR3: TGTGCCAGCAGTTCGGGACAGGTCAATCAGCCCCAGCATTTT. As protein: CASSSGQVNQPQHF.

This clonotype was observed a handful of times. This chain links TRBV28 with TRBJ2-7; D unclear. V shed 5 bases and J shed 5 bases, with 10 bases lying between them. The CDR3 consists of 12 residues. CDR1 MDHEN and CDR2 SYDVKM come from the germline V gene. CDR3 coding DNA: TGTGCCAGCAGTGTGGGTCGGAACGAGCAGTACTTC. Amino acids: CASSVGRNEQYF.

This chain's CDR3 is CATSRDPRYEQYF. The CDR3 DNA sequence: TGTGCCACCAGCAGAGATCCGAGATACGAGCAGTACTTC. V gene TRBV15 combines with J gene TRBJ2-7; D gene uncertain. The V gene lost 0 bases and the J gene lost 4 bases, with 7 bases spanning the gap. The CDR3 is 13 amino acids. Germline V lookup: CDR1 LNHNV, CDR2 YYDKDF (reference sequence).